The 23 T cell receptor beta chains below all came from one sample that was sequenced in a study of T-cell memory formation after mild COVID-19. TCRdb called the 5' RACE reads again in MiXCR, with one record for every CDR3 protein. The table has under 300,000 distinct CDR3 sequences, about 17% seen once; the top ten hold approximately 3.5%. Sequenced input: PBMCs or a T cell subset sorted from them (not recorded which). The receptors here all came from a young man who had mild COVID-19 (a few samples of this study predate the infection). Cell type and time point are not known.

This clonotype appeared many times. CDR3: CASSQGQLGAQHF. The CDR3 DNA sequence: TGTGCCAGCAGCCAAGGACAGTTAGGGGCCCAGCATTTT. The rearrangement links TRBV4-2 to TRBJ1-5, with D possibly TRBD1 on 5 matching bases. CDR3 size: 13 residues. Per the germline V gene, CDR1 is LGHNA and CDR2 is YNFKEQ. Trimming removed 1 base from V and 11 bases from J, with 12 bases in between.

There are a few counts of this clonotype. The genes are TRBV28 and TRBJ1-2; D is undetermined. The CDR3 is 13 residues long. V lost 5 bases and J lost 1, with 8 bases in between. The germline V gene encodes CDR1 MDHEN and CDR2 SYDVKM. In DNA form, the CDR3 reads TGTGCCAGCAGTCCTCAGTTTAACTATGGCTACACCTTC. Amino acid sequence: CASSPQFNYGYTF.

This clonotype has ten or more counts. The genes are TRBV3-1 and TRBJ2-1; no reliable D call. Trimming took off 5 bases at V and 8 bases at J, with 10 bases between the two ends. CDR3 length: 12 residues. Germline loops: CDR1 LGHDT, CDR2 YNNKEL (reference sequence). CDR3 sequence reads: CASSSVGDEQFF. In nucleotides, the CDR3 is TGTGCCAGCAGCTCCGTGGGCGATGAGCAGTTCTTC.

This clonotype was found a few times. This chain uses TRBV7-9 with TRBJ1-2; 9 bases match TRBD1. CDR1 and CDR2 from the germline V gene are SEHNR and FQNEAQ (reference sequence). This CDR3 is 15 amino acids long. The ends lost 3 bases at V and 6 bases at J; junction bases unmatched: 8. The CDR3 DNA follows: TGTGCCAGCAGCTTGTGGGACAGGGTTTCAAATGGCTACACCTTC. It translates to CASSLWDRVSNGYTF.

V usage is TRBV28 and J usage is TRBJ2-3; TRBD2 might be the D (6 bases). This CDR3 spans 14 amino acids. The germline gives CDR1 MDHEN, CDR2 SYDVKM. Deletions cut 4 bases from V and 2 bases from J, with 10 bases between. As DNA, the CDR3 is TGTGCCAGCAGTTATAGCGGAACCACAGATACGCAGTATTTT. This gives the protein CASSYSGTTDTQYF. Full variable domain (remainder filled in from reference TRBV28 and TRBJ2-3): DVKVTQSSRYLVKRTGEKVFLECVQDMDHENMFWYRQDPGLGLRLIYFSYDVKMKEKGDIPEGYSVSREKKERFSLILESASTNQTSMYLCASSYSGTTDTQYFGPGTRLTVL.

The CDR3 is CASSRFGTSEETQYF. Here the CDR3 DNA reads TGTGCCAGCAGTCGATTTGGGACTAGCGAAGAGACCCAGTACTTC. The gene calls are TRBV9 and TRBJ2-5, with TRBD2 matching 10 bases. This CDR3 is built from 15 residues. The J segment lost 3 bases and the V segment lost 5 bases, leaving 7 bases of the junction unmatched. Germline assignment: CDR1 SGDLS and CDR2 YYNGEE.

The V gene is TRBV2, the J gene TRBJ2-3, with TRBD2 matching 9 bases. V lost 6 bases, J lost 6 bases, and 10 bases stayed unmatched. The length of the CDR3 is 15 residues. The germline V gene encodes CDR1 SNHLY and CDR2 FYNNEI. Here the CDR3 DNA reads TGTGCCAGCAGCCCGGCGGGACTAGCAGGCGATACGCAGTATTTT. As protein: CASSPAGLAGDTQYF. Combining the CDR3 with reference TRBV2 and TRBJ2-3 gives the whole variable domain EPEVTQTPSHQVTQMGQEVILRCVPISNHLYFYWYRQILGQKVEFLVSFYNNEISEKSEIFDDQFSVERPDGSNFTLKIRSTKLEDSAMYFCASSPAGLAGDTQYFGPGTRLTVL.

CDR3 sequence: CSVLRDLNTEAFF. The CDR3 DNA follows: TGCAGCGTACTCAGGGACCTGAACACTGAAGCTTTCTTT. The chain combines TRBV29-1 with TRBJ1-1; a possible D gene is TRBD1 (5 bases). Germline CDR1 and CDR2: SQVTM and ANQGSEA. The CDR3 is made up of 13 amino acids. V lost 6 bases and J 0 bases, leaving 11 bases between the germline ends.

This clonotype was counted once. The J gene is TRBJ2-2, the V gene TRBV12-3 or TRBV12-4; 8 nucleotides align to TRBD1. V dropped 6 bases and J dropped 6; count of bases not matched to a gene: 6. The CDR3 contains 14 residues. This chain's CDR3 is CASSLTTGAGELFF. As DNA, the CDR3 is TGTGCCAGCAGCCTTACGACAGGGGCCGGGGAGCTGTTTTTT.

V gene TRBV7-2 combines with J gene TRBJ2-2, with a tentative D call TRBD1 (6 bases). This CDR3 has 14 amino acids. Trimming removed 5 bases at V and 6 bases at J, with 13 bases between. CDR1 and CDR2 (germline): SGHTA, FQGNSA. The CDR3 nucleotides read TGTGCCAGCAGCCCAACAGGGTCGGCCGGGGAGCTGTTTTTT. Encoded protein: CASSPTGSAGELFF. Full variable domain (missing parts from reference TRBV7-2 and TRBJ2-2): GAGVSQSPSNKVTEKGKDVELRCDPISGHTALYWYRQSLGQGLEFLIYFQGNSAPDKSGLPSDRFSAERTGGSVSTLTIQRTQQEDSAVYLCASSPTGSAGELFFGEGSRLTVL.

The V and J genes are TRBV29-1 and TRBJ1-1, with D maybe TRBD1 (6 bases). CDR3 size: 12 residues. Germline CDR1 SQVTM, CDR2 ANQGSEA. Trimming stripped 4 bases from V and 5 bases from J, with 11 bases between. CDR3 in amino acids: CSVVKGGTEAFF. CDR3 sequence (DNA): TGCAGCGTTGTGAAGGGGGGGACTGAAGCTTTCTTT.

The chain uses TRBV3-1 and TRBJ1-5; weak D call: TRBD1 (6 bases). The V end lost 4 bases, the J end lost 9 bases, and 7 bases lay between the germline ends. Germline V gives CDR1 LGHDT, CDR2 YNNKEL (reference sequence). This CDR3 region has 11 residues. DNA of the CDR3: TGTGCCAGCAGCCGAGGGGGGCCCCAGCATTTT. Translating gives CASSRGGPQHF.

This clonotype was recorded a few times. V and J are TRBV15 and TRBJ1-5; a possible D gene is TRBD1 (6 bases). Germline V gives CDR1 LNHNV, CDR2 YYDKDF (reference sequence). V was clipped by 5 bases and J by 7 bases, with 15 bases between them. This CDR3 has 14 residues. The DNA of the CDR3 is TGTGCCACCAGCGGTACAGGGTCACGGCAGCCCCAGCATTTT. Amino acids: CATSGTGSRQPQHF.

DNA for the CDR3: TGTGCCAGCAGCTTAGATCCAGGGGGCACTGGAAACACCATATATTTT. Translated, it gives CASSLDPGGTGNTIYF. This chain connects TRBV7-2 to TRBJ1-3; 8 nucleotides align to TRBD1. The germline CDR1 and CDR2 sequences are SGHTA and FQGNSA. This CDR3 region has 16 residues. V lost 1 base to trimming and J lost 2 bases; unmatched junction nucleotides: 4.

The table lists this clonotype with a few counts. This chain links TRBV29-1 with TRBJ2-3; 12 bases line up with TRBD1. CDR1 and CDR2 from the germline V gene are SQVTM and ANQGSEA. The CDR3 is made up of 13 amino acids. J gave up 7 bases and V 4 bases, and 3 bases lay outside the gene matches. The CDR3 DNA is TGCAGCGTTGGGGACAGGGGGCTGAATACGCAGTATTTT. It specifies CSVGDRGLNTQYF.

For the CDR3, the DNA is TGCGCCAGCAGCATCCGGGAGCAAGAGACCCAGTACTTC. It codes for CASSIREQETQYF. The chain joins TRBV5-1 to TRBJ2-5; maybe TRBD2 (6 bases). Trimming pared 4 bases from V and 2 bases from J, leaving 9 bases between. Per germline, CDR1 SGHRS and CDR2 YFSETQ. CDR3 length equals 13 residues.

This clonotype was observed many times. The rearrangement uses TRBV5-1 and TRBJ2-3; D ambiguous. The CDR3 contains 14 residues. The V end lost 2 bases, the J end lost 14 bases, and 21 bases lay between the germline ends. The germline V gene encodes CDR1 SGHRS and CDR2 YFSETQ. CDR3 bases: TGCGCCAGCAGCTTAGGGTTCGAGACGCCTGCTTGGTATTTT. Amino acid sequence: CASSLGFETPAWYF.

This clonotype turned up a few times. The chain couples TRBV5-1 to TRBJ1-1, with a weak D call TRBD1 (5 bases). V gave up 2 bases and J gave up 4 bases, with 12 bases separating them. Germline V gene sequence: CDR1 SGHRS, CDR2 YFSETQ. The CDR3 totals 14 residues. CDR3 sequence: CASSFGAAGTEAFF. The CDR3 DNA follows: TGCGCCAGCAGCTTCGGGGCGGCGGGCACTGAAGCTTTCTTT.

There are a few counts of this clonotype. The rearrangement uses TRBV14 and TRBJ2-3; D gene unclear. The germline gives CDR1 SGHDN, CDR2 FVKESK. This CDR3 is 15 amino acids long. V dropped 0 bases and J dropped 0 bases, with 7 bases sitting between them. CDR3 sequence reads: CASSQDDWSTDTQYF. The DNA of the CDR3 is TGTGCCAGCAGCCAAGATGACTGGAGCACAGATACGCAGTATTTT.

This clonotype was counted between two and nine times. In DNA form, the CDR3 reads TGTGCCAGCTGGGCCCCGAAGGGCCACGAGCAGTACTTC. It codes for CASWAPKGHEQYF. This sequence joins TRBV27 and TRBJ2-7; D is uncertain. Trimming shortened V by 8 bases and J by 5 bases, and 16 bases separated the two germline ends. This CDR3 is built from 13 residues. The germline gives CDR1 MNHEY, CDR2 SMNVEV (reference sequence).

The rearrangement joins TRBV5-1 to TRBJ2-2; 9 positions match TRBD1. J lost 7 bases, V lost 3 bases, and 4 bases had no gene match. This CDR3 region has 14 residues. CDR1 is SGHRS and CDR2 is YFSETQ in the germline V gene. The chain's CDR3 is CASSSQGAVGELFF. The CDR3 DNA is TGCGCCAGCAGCTCACAGGGGGCGGTCGGGGAGCTGTTTTTT.

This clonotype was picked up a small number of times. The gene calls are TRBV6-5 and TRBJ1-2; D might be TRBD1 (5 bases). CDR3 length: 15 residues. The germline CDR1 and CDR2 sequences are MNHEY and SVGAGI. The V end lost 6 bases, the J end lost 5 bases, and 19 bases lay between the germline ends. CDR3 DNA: TGTGCCAGCAGATTTCATAGGGGCTCGGGATATGGCTACACCTTC. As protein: CASRFHRGSGYGYTF.

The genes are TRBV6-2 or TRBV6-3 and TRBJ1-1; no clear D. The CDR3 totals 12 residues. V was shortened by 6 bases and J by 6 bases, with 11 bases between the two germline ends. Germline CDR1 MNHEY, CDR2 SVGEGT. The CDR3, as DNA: TGTGCCAGCAGCTGGGGAATTCCTGAAGCTTTCTTT. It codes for CASSWGIPEAFF.